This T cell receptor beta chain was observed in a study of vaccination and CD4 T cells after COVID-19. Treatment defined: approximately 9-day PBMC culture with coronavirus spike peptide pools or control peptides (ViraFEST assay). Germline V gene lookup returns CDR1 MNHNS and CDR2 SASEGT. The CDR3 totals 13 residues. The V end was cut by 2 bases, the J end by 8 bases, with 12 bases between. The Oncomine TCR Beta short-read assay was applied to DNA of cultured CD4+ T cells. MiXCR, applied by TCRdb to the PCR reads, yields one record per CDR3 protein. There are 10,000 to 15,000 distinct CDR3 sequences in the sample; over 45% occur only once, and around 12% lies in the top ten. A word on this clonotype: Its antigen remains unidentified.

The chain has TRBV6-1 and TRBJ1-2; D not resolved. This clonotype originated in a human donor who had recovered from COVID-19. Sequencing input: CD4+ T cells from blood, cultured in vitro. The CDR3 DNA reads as TGTGCCAGCAGTGAAACCACATCTAGGGGCTACACCTTC. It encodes CASSETTSRGYTF.